This T cell receptor (beta chain) was observed in a study of blood T cells in healthy people across ages. There are 15 residues in the CDR3. Germline V lookup: CDR1 SGHDN, CDR2 FVKESK. The V and J ends lost 3 bases and 6 bases respectively, with 15 bases between them. The second PCR ran roughly 7 to 12 cycles with a sample-barcoded 5' primer and J-beta primers. TCRdb ran MiXCR on the 5' RACE reads and lists one entry per CDR3 protein. The sample contains 1.5 million to 1.9 million distinct CDR3 sequences, about 45% of which appear only once. Worth noting for this clonotype: The target antigen is unknown.

Regarding the study as a whole: Correlation between TCR beta diversity and naive T cell percentage was strong.

Each donor's blood draw was around 10 milliliters of peripheral blood. Sequencing was carried out using blood. The clonotype originates from a young woman in good health. The V call is TRBV14, the J call TRBJ2-1; D is perhaps TRBD2 (6 bases). The CDR3 spells CASSQFSGAFNEQFF. The DNA of the CDR3 is TGTGCCAGCAGCCAGTTTAGCGGAGCCTTCAATGAGCAGTTCTTC.